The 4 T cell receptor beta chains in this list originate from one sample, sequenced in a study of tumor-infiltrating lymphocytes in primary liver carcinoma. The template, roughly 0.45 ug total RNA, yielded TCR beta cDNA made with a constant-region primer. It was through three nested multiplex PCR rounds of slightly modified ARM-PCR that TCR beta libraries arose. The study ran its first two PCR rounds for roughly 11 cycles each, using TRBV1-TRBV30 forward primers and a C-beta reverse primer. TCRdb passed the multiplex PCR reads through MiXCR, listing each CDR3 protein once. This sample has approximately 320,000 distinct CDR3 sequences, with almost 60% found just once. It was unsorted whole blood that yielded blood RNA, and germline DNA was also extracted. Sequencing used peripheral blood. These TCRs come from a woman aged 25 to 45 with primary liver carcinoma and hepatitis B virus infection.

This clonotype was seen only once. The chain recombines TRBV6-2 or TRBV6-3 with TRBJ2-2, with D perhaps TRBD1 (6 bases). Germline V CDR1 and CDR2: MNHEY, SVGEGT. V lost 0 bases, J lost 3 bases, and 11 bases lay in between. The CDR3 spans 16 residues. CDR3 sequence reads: CASSYSDRTYTGELFF. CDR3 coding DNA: TGTGCCAGCAGTTACTCTGACAGGACCTACACCGGGGAGCTGTTTTTT.

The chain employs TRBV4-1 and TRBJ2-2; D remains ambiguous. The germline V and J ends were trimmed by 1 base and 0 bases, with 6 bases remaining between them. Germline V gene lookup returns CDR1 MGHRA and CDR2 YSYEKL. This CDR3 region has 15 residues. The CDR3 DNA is TGCGCCAGCAGCCAAGTCGGCCCGAACACCGGGGAGCTGTTTTTT. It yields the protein CASSQVGPNTGELFF.

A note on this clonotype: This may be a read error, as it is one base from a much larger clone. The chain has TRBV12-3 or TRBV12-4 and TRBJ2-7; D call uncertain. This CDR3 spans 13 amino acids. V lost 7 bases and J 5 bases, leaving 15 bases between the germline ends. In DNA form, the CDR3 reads TGTGCCAGCATGCGACTGGGTGCCCACGAGCAGTACTTC. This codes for CASMRLGAHEQYF.

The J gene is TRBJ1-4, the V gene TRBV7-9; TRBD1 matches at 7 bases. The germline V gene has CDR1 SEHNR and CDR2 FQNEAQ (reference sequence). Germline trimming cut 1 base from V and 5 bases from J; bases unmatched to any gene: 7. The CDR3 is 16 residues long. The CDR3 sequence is CASSLGSGQRNEKLFF. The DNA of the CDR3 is TGTGCCAGCAGCTTAGGCTCGGGACAGCGGAATGAAAAACTGTTTTTT.